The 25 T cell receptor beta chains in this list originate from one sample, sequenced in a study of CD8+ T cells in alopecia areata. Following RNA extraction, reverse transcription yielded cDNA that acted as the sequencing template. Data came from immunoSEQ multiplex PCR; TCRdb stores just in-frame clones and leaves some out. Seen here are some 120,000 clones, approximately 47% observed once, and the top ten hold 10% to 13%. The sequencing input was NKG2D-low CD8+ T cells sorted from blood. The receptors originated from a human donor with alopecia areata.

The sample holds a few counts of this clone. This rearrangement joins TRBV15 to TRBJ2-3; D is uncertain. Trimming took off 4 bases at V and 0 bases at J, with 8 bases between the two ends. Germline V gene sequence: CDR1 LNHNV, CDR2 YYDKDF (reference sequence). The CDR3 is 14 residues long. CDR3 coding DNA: TGTGCCACCAGCAACGAAGCTAGCACAGATACGCAGTATTTT. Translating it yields CATSNEASTDTQYF.

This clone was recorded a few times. This chain's CDR3 is CASSPGTVFGYTF. The CDR3 coding sequence is TGTGCCAGCAGCCCCGGGACAGTTTTTGGCTACACCTTC. V gene TRBV14 combines with J gene TRBJ1-2; TRBD1 matches at 7 bases. The germline V gene encodes CDR1 SGHDN and CDR2 FVKESK. This CDR3 contains 13 residues. The J segment lost 7 bases and the V segment lost 4 bases, leaving 6 bases of the junction unmatched.

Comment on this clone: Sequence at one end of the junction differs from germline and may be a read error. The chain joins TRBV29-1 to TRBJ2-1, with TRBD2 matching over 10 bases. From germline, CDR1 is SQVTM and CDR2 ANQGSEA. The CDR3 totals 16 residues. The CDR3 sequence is CSVETPSGGSYNGQFF. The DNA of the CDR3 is TGCAGCGTTGAAACCCCTAGCGGGGGCTCCTACAATGGGCAGTTCTTC.

The CDR3 DNA follows: TGCAGTGCTAGGTGGGACGGCTACACCTTC. Protein product: CSARWDGYTF. The chain links TRBV20-1 to TRBJ1-2; TRBD1 is a possible D gene (5 bases). V shed 3 bases and J shed 8 bases, with 7 bases lying between them. CDR3 size: 10 residues. CDR1 is DFQATT and CDR2 is SNEGSKA in the germline V gene (reference sequence).

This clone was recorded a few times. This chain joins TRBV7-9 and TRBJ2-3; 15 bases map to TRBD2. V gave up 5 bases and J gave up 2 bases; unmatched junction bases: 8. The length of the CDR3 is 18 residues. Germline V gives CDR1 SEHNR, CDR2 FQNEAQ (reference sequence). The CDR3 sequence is CASSPWTSGRVTTDTQYF. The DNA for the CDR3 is TGTGCCAGCAGCCCTTGGACTAGCGGGAGGGTTACCACAGATACGCAGTATTTT.

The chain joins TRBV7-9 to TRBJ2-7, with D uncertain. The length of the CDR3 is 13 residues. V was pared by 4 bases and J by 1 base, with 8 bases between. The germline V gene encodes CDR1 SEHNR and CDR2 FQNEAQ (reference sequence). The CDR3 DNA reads TGTGCCAGCAGCTCCGCAGATTCCTACGAGCAGTACTTC. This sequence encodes CASSSADSYEQYF.

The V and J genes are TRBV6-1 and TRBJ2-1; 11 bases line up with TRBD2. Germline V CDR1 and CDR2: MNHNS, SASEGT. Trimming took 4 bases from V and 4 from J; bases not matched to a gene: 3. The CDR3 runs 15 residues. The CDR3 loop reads CASSGTSGHYNEQFF. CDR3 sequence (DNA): TGTGCCAGCAGTGGGACTAGCGGGCATTACAATGAGCAGTTCTTC.

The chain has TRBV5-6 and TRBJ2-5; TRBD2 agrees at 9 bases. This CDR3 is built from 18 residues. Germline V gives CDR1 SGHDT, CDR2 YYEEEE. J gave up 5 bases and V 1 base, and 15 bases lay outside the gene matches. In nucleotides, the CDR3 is TGTGCCAGCAGCTTGCGGCGCGGGAGGGCCCTCGAAACGGAGACCCAGTACTTC. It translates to CASSLRRGRALETETQYF.

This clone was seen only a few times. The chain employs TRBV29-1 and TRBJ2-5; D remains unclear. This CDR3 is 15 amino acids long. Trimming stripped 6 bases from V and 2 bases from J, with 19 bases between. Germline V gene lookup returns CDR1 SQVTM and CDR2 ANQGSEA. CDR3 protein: CSVVFTTDTQETQYF. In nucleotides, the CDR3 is TGCAGCGTCGTTTTTACGACCGATACACAAGAGACCCAGTACTTC. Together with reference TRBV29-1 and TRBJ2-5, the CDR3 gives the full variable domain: SAVISQKPSRDICQRGTSLTIQCQVDSQVTMMFWYRQQPGQSLTLIATANQGSEATYESGFVIDKFPISRPNLTFSTLTVSNMSPEDSSIYLCSVVFTTDTQETQYFGPGTRLLVL.

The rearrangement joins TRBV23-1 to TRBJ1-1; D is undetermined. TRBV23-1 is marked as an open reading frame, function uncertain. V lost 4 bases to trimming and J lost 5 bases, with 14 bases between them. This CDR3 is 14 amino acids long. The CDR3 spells CASSRYPVRTEAFF. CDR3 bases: TGCGCCAGCAGTCGGTACCCGGTCAGGACTGAAGCTTTCTTT.

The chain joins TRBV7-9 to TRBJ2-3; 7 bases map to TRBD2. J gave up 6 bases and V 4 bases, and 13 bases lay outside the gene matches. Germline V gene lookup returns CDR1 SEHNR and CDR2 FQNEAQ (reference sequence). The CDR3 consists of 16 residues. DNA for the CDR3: TGTGCCAGCAGCTACCCCCTGGTGCGGGAGAGCGATACGCAGTATTTT. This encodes CASSYPLVRESDTQYF.

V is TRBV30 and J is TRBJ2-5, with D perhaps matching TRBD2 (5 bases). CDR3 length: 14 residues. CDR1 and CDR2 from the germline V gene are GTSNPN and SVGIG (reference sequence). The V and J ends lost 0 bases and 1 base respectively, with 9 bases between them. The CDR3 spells CAWSVGSGQETQYF. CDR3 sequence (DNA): TGTGCCTGGAGTGTGGGCAGCGGCCAAGAGACCCAGTACTTC. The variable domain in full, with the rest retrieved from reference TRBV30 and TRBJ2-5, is SQTIHQWPATLVQPVGSPLSLECTVEGTSNPNLYWYRQAAGRGLQLLFYSVGIGQISSEVPQNLSASRPQDRQFILSSKKLLLSDSGFYLCAWSVGSGQETQYFGPGTRLLVL.

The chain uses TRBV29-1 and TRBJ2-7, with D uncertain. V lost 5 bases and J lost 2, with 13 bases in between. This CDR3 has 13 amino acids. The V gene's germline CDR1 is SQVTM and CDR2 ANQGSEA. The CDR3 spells CSVTTPHTYEQYF. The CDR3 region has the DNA TGCAGCGTTACAACCCCTCATACCTACGAGCAGTACTTC.

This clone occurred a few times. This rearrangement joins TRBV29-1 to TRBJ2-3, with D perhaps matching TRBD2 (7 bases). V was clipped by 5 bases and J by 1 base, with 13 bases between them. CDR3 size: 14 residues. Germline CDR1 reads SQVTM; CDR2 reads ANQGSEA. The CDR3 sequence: CSVSGKGGTDTQYF. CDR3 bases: TGCAGCGTTAGCGGGAAGGGGGGCACAGATACGCAGTATTTT.

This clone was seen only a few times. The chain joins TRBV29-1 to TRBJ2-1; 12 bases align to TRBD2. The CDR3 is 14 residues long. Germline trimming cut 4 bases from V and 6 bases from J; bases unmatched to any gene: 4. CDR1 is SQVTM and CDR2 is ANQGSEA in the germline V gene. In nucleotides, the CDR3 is TGCAGCGTTGTCCCGACTAGCGGGAGCAATGAGCAGTTCTTC. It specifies CSVVPTSGSNEQFF.

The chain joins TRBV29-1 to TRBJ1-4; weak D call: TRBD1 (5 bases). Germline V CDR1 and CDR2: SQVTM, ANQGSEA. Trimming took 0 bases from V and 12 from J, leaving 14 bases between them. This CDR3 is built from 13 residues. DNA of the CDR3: TGCAGCGTTGAAGATTACGGGGGGAAAGAACTGTTTTTT. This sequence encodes CSVEDYGGKELFF. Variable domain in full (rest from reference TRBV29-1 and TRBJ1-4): SAVISQKPSRDICQRGTSLTIQCQVDSQVTMMFWYRQQPGQSLTLIATANQGSEATYESGFVIDKFPISRPNLTFSTLTVSNMSPEDSSIYLCSVEDYGGKELFFGSGTQLSVL.

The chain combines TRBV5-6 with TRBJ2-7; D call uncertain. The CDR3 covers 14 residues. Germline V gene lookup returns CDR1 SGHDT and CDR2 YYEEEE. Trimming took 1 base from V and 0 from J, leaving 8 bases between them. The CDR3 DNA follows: TGTGCCAGCAGCTTGACCGCCAGCTCCTACGAGCAGTACTTC. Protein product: CASSLTASSYEQYF.

The CDR3 bases are TGCGCCAGCAGCCAAGACCCGGGACTAGCCGACGAGCAGTACTTC. Amino acids: CASSQDPGLADEQYF. V and J are TRBV4-1 and TRBJ2-7, with 9 nucleotides matching TRBD2. CDR3 length: 15 residues. J gave up 5 bases and V 0 bases, and 5 bases lay outside the gene matches. The germline V gene encodes CDR1 MGHRA and CDR2 YSYEKL.

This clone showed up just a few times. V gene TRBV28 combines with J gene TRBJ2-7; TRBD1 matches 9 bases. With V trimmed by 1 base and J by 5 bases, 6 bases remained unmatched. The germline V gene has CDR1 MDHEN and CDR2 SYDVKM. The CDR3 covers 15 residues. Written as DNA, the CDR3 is TGTGCCAGCAGTTTATCGGACAGGGGAGTCAACGAGCAGTACTTC. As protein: CASSLSDRGVNEQYF.

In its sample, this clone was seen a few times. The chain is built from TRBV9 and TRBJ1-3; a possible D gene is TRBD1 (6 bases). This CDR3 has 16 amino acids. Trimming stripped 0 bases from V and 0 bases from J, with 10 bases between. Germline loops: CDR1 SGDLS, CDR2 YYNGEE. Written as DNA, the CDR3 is TGTGCCAGCAGCGTAGACAGGGAAAGCTCTGGAAACACCATATATTTT. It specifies CASSVDRESSGNTIYF.

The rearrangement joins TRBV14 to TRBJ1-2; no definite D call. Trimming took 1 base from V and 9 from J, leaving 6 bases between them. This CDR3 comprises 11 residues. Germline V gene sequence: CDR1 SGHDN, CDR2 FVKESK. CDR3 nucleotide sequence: TGTGCCAGCAGCCAAGGTAGCAGCTACACCTTC. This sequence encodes CASSQGSSYTF.

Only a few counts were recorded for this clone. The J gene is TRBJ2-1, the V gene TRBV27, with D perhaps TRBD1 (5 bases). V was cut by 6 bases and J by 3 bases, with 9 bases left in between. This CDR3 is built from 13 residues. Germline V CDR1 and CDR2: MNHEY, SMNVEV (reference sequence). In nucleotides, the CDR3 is TGTGCCAGCAGGGGGCTTGGCTACAATGAGCAGTTCTTC. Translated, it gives CASRGLGYNEQFF.

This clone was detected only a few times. The CDR3 region is CASRPQQETQYF. The CDR3 nucleotides are TGTGCCAGCAGGCCCCAGCAAGAGACCCAGTACTTC. This sequence joins TRBV7-9 and TRBJ2-5; no firm D call. The ends were cut back, 6 bases at V and 2 bases at J, with 7 bases in the middle. Germline CDR1 is SEHNR and CDR2 is FQNEAQ (reference sequence). The CDR3 length is 12 residues.

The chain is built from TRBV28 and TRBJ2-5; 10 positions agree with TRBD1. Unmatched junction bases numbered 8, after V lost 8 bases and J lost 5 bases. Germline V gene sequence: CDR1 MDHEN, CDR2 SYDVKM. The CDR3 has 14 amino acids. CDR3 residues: CASSGQGLGETQYF. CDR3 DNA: TGTGCCAGCTCGGGACAGGGGCTTGGTGAGACCCAGTACTTC.

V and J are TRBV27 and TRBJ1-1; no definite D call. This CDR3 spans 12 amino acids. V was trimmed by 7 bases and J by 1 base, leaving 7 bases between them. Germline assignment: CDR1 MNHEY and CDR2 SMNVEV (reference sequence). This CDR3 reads CASKLGNTEAFF. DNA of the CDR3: TGTGCCAGCAAATTAGGGAACACTGAAGCTTTCTTT.